The sequence of this T cell receptor (beta chain) was determined in a study of shared clonotypes between healthy human individuals. Study context: Plates per donor: three CD4 naive, three CD4 memory, two CD8 naive, one CD8 memory.

General study findings and limits: Non-shared clonotypes showed lower generation probabilities than clonotypes common to all four donors.

The ends lost 2 bases at V and 3 bases at J; junction bases unmatched: 6. Germline assignment: CDR1 MNHNS and CDR2 SASEGT. The CDR3 runs 15 residues. Sorted-subset replicate PCRs used 200 ng of genomic DNA. This amount corresponded to about 30,000 T cell genomes. Original data processing: ImmunoSEQ sequences covered only the junction and lacked quality scores; filtering therefore differed. The protocol was immunoSEQ multiplex PCR, while the TCRdb copy is restricted to in-frame clones and leaves out a portion. V, J and clone size reflect that table, while D and trimming were determined from the DNA. The sample has fewer than 2.5 million clones, more than 85% seen once. Points on this clone: Its target is unknown.

Sequencing was done on a sample of naive CD4+ T cells from PBMCs. The subset is: CD45RA+ positively selected. The rearrangement joins TRBV6-1 to TRBJ2-7, with TRBD1 matching 8 bases. The TCR originated in a man between 18 and 29 years old in good health. Some clones in this sample may be carry-over from other donors' samples. CDR3 coding DNA: TGTGCCAGCAGTGAATCTGGGACAGGCGTCTACGAGCAGTACTTC. It translates to CASSESGTGVYEQYF.